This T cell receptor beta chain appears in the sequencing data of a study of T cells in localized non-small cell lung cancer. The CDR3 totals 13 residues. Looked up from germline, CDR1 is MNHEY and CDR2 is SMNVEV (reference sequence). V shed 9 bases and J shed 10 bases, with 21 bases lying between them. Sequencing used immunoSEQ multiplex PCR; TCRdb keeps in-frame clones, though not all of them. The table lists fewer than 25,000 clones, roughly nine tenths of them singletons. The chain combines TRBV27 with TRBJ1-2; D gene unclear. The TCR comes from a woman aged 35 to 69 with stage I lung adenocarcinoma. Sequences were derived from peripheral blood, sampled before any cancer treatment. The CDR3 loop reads CASSRDPVRDYTF. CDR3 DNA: TGTGCCAGTTCCCGGGATCCTGTGAGGGACTACACCTTC.